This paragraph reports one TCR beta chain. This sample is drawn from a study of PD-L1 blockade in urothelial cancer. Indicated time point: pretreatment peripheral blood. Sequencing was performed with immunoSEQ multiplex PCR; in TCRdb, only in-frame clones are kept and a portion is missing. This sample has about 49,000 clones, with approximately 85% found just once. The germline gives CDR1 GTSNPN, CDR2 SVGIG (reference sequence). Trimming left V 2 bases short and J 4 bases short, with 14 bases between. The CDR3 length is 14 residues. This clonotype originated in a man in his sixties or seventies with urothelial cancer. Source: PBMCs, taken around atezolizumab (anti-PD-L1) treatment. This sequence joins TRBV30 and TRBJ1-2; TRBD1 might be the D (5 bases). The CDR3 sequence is CAWSRGEGGYGYTF. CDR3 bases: TGTGCCTGGAGTAGAGGGGAGGGCGGCTATGGCTACACCTTC.